One and the same sample provided the 25 T cell receptor beta chains below, sequenced in a study of blood T cell repertoires in COVID-19. Only in-frame clones appear in the TCRdb table, and some are missing; sequencing was by immunoSEQ multiplex PCR. The sample carries 200,000 or so clones, 80% to 90% recorded once. The sample comprised peripheral blood. All receptors derive from a man in his fifties or sixties with acute or convalescent COVID-19.

This clone has a single count. The J gene is TRBJ2-5, the V gene TRBV6-1, with 7 bases matching TRBD1. Losses at the gene ends were 2 bases for V and 1 base for J; bases not matched to a gene: 4. The CDR3 spans 15 residues. Germline-derived CDR1 and CDR2 are MNHNS and SASEGT. CDR3 in DNA: TGTGCCAGCAGTGAACCGGGACAGATCCAAGAGACCCAGTACTTC. Translated: CASSEPGQIQETQYF.

The gene calls are TRBV28 and TRBJ1-6; possibly TRBD1 for D (5 bases). Trimming pared 3 bases from V and 10 bases from J, leaving 19 bases between. The CDR3 is 16 amino acids. Looked up from germline, CDR1 is MDHEN and CDR2 is SYDVKM. CDR3 sequence: CASSFSGATLASPLHF. The CDR3 DNA sequence: TGTGCCAGCAGTTTTAGTGGGGCCACCCTCGCCTCACCCCTCCACTTT.

V is TRBV2 and J is TRBJ1-1, with no clear D. V was clipped by 0 bases and J by 6 bases, with 14 bases between them. Germline CDR1 reads SNHLY; CDR2 reads FYNNEI. There are 15 residues in the CDR3. CDR3: CASSEALQGSAEAFF. CDR3 bases: TGTGCCAGCAGTGAAGCGCTTCAAGGCAGCGCTGAAGCTTTCTTT.

This clone was counted a single time. The V call is TRBV5-1, the J call TRBJ2-1, with D possibly TRBD1 on 5 matching bases. V was cut by 3 bases and J by 6 bases, with 10 bases left in between. From germline, CDR1 is SGHRS and CDR2 YFSETQ. CDR3 size: 13 residues. The CDR3 DNA reads TGCGCCAGCAGCTCTGACACAGGCAATGAGCAGTTCTTC. Translating gives CASSSDTGNEQFF.

The CDR3 region is CASSTGATEAFF. The DNA of the CDR3 is TGTGCCAGCAGTACAGGGGCCACTGAAGCTTTCTTT. The chain recombines TRBV27 with TRBJ1-1; 7 bases line up with TRBD1. Trimming cost V 5 bases and J 4 bases; bases outside gene matches: 1. In germline, CDR1 is MNHEY, CDR2 SMNVEV (reference sequence). The CDR3 loop spans 12 amino acids.

V is TRBV2 and J is TRBJ2-7, with TRBD2 matching over 13 bases. V trimming: 6 bases; J trimming: 7 bases; junction bases outside the gene matches: 9. Germline values: CDR1 SNHLY, CDR2 FYNNEI. This CDR3 region has 15 residues. In nucleotides, the CDR3 is TGTGCCAGCAGCGGACTAGCGGGAGTTCCCCGAGAGCAGTACTTC. This encodes CASSGLAGVPREQYF.

This chain connects TRBV10-3 to TRBJ1-5, with D unclear. V lost 2 bases and J 1 base, leaving 6 bases between the germline ends. The CDR3 spans 14 residues. Germline values: CDR1 ENHRY, CDR2 SYGVKD. CDR3 DNA sequence: TGTGCCATCAGTGAGGCAGTGAGCAATCAGCCCCAGCATTTT. The encoded protein is CAISEAVSNQPQHF.

This rearrangement joins TRBV6-1 to TRBJ1-4, with 7 bases lining up with TRBD1. V shed 0 bases and J 7 bases; nucleotides not matched to a gene: 5. The germline V gene encodes CDR1 MNHNS and CDR2 SASEGT. The CDR3 consists of 15 residues. The CDR3 DNA sequence: TGTGCCAGCAGTGAAGCGAACAGGGGAGGTGAAAAACTGTTTTTT. This translates into CASSEANRGGEKLFF.

This clone was counted once. The chain joins TRBV11-2 to TRBJ2-5; perhaps TRBD1 as D (5 bases). The germline V gene has CDR1 SGHAT and CDR2 FQNNGV. V dropped 0 bases and J dropped 1 base, with 15 bases sitting between them. The length of the CDR3 is 17 residues. The CDR3 coding sequence is TGTGCCAGCAGCTTAGATCCTCCAGGGTCGAGCCAAGAGACCCAGTACTTC. This codes for CASSLDPPGSSQETQYF.

This rearrangement joins TRBV3-1 (or the pseudogene TRBV3-2) to TRBJ2-5; 11 bases match TRBD2. The CDR3 sequence is 16 residues long. Germline values: CDR1 LGHDT, CDR2 YNNKEL (reference sequence). J was trimmed by 2 bases and V by 4 bases; bases with no gene match: 6. CDR3 in DNA: TGTGCCAGCAGCCCCGGGCCTAGCGGGGGGCAAGAGACCCAGTACTTC. Translation gives CASSPGPSGGQETQYF.

The chain has TRBV5-1 and TRBJ2-1; TRBD2 aligns across 12 bases. Germline-derived CDR1 and CDR2 are SGHRS and YFSETQ. J was trimmed by 0 bases and V by 2 bases; bases with no gene match: 12. The CDR3 runs 20 residues. CDR3 sequence: CASSLTPGLAGGSSYNEQFF. As DNA, the CDR3 is TGCGCCAGCAGCTTAACCCCGGGACTAGCGGGCGGGAGCTCCTACAATGAGCAGTTCTTC.

This rearrangement joins TRBV9 to TRBJ2-7, with 12 bases fitting TRBD2. Germline loops: CDR1 SGDLS, CDR2 YYNGEE. Unmatched junction bases numbered 0, after V lost 0 bases and J lost 2 bases. This CDR3 is built from 15 residues. CDR3: CASSVGLAGAYEQYF. The CDR3, as DNA: TGTGCCAGCAGCGTAGGACTAGCGGGAGCCTACGAGCAGTACTTC.

J is TRBJ1-5 and V is TRBV20-1; TRBD1 matches at 10 bases. Germline V gene lookup returns CDR1 DFQATT and CDR2 SNEGSKA (reference sequence). With V trimmed by 3 bases and J by 3 bases, 5 bases remained unmatched. CDR3 length: 15 amino acids. The CDR3 DNA is TGCAGTGCTAGTGGGGGACAGGGGAACAATCAGCCCCAGCATTTT. Its translation: CSASGGQGNNQPQHF.

The chain employs TRBV6-2 or TRBV6-3 and TRBJ2-3; D unresolved. V was shortened by 5 bases and J by 5 bases, with 17 bases between the two germline ends. The germline V gene has CDR1 MNHEY and CDR2 SVGEGT. This CDR3 comprises 15 residues. CDR3 amino acids: CASSRYASRVDTQYF. For the CDR3, the DNA is TGTGCCAGCAGTAGATATGCGTCCCGTGTAGATACGCAGTATTTT.

This chain links TRBV27 with TRBJ1-4, with TRBD1 matching over 9 bases. The CDR3 length is 16 residues. After removal of 4 bases from V and 3 bases from J, the junction contained 6 bases not matched to a gene. The germline V gene has CDR1 MNHEY and CDR2 SMNVEV (reference sequence). CDR3 in amino acids: CASSSDRGSSNEKLFF. The CDR3 DNA sequence: TGTGCCAGCAGTTCGGACAGGGGCTCGTCTAATGAAAAACTGTTTTTT. Together with reference TRBV27 and TRBJ1-4, the CDR3 gives the full variable domain: EAQVTQNPRYLITVTGKKLTVTCSQNMNHEYMSWYRQDPGLGLRQIYYSMNVEVTDKGDVPEGYKVSRKEKRNFPLILESPSPNQTSLYFCASSSDRGSSNEKLFFGSGTQLSVL.

The count of this clone is one. The DNA for the CDR3 is TGTGCCAGCAGTTTCGAGCCCCAGGGGGGCTACACCTTC. It codes for CASSFEPQGGYTF. The V gene is TRBV28, the J gene TRBJ1-2; weak D call: TRBD1 (6 bases). Germline values: CDR1 MDHEN, CDR2 SYDVKM. The CDR3 is 13 residues long. V shed 3 bases and J shed 8 bases, with 13 bases lying between them.

The rearrangement links TRBV5-1 to TRBJ2-2, with D possibly being TRBD2 (6 bases). The CDR3 is made up of 14 amino acids. Trimming shortened V by 4 bases and J by 4 bases, and 11 bases separated the two germline ends. Germline lookup yields CDR1 SGHRS and CDR2 YFSETQ. DNA for the CDR3: TGCGCCAGCAGCGTGCCCGGGGGCACCGGGGAGCTGTTTTTT. Translated: CASSVPGGTGELFF.

The chain joins TRBV5-1 to TRBJ2-3; TRBD1 aligns across 10 bases. Trimming took 0 bases from V and 4 from J; bases not matched to a gene: 5. Germline CDR1 is SGHRS and CDR2 is YFSETQ. This CDR3 comprises 16 residues. Here the CDR3 reads CASSLGGQGSADTQYF. DNA for the CDR3: TGCGCCAGCAGCTTGGGGGGACAGGGGAGCGCAGATACGCAGTATTTT.

This chain links TRBV28 with TRBJ2-5; TRBD2 is a possible D gene (5 bases). The CDR3 spans 15 residues. Germline CDR1 and CDR2: MDHEN and SYDVKM. V shed 7 bases and J shed 7 bases, with 22 bases lying between them. CDR3 sequence reads: CASTNSYLNGGTQYF. Here the CDR3 DNA reads TGTGCCAGCACAAACTCTTATTTAAACGGAGGGACCCAGTACTTC. Filled out from reference TRBV28 and TRBJ2-5, the complete variable domain reads DVKVTQSSRYLVKRTGEKVFLECVQDMDHENMFWYRQDPGLGLRLIYFSYDVKMKEKGDIPEGYSVSREKKERFSLILESASTNQTSMYLCASTNSYLNGGTQYFGPGTRLLVL.

The rearrangement uses TRBV4-1 and TRBJ1-5; the D is unclear. This CDR3 spans 15 amino acids. V was cut by 0 bases and J by 3 bases, with 9 bases left in between. Germline V CDR1 and CDR2: MGHRA, YSYEKL. Written as DNA, the CDR3 is TGCGCCAGCAGCCAAGATTACAGACCCAATCAGCCCCAGCATTTT. It translates to CASSQDYRPNQPQHF.

The sample holds one count of this clone. V and J are TRBV12-5 and TRBJ2-1; 9 nucleotides line up with TRBD1. Trimming cost V 1 base and J 0 bases; bases outside gene matches: 4. CDR3 length: 17 amino acids. Germline CDR1 and CDR2: LGHNT and FRNRAP. The CDR3 spells CASGLDTGGVSYNEQFF. CDR3 nucleotide sequence: TGTGCTAGTGGTTTGGACACAGGGGGCGTCTCCTACAATGAGCAGTTCTTC.

This clone showed up just once. J is TRBJ2-7 and V is TRBV28; 12 nucleotides line up with TRBD1. V trimming: 6 bases; J trimming: 4 bases; junction bases outside the gene matches: 13. This CDR3 is built from 17 residues. CDR1 is MDHEN and CDR2 is SYDVKM in the germline V gene. The CDR3 loop reads CASRLAGTGGMLYEQYF. As DNA, the CDR3 is TGTGCCAGCAGATTAGCCGGGACAGGGGGCATGTTGTACGAGCAGTACTTC.

The CDR3 DNA follows: TGCGCCAGCAGCCAAGATGGGGCGGCTAGCTACAATGAGCAGTTCTTC. Its protein product is CASSQDGAASYNEQFF. The chain is built from TRBV4-1 and TRBJ2-1, with D perhaps TRBD1 (5 bases). V lost 0 bases to trimming and J lost 3 bases, with 12 bases between them. This CDR3 has 16 amino acids. CDR1 is MGHRA, CDR2 YSYEKL, per germline.

The chain recombines TRBV15 with TRBJ2-3; no clear D. The CDR3 totals 16 residues. Trimming took 0 bases from V and 0 from J, leaving 10 bases between them. Germline values: CDR1 LNHNV, CDR2 YYDKDF (reference sequence). The CDR3 region has the DNA TGTGCCACCAGCAGAGATCCCGGCGGTAGCACAGATACGCAGTATTTT. It specifies CATSRDPGGSTDTQYF.

The chain links TRBV3-1 (or the pseudogene TRBV3-2) to TRBJ1-2, with 11 bases aligning to TRBD1. The germline gives CDR1 LGHDT, CDR2 YNNKEL (reference sequence). The CDR3 runs to 15 residues. Trimming at V came to 3 bases and at J to 5 bases, leaving 5 bases not matched to a gene. CDR3 protein: CASSQGQGVVYGYTF. The CDR3 DNA sequence: TGTGCCAGCAGCCAGGGACAGGGGGTTGTATATGGCTACACCTTC.